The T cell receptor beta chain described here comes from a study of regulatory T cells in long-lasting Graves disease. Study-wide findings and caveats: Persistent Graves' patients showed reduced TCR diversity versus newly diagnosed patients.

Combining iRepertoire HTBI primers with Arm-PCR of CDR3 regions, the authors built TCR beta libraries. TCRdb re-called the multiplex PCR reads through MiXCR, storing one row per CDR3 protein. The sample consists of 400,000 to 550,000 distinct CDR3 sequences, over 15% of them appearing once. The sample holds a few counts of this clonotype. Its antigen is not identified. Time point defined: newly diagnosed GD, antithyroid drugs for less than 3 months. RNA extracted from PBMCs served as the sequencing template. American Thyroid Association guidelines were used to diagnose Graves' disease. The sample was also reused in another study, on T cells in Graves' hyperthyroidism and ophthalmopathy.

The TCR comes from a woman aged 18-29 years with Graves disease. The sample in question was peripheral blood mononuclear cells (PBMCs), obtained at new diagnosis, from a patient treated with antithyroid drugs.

Here the CDR3 reads CASSPQGLGEQFF. DNA for the CDR3: TGTGCCAGCTCACCACAGGGGCTTGGAGAGCAGTTCTTC. This rearrangement joins TRBV18 to TRBJ2-1, with D maybe TRBD1 (5 bases). The germline V gene has CDR1 KGHSH and CDR2 LQKENI. CDR3 length: 13 amino acids. Trimming cost V 1 base and J 10 bases, with 11 bases left between them.